This paragraph covers one T cell receptor beta chain sequence. It lacks a known antigen. No quality values exist for individual bases; no much larger clone is one base distant. Preparation of the library involved the immunoSEQ multiplex PCR assay. The study's own analysis went as follows. To diagnose cytomegalovirus status from the catalog of TCR beta chain sequences, a statistical classification framework was built. TCRdb holds this immuneACCESS table with in-frame rearrangements only. Some clones are missing; in checked studies, unresolved V genes explain under half, and the rest has no known cause. For V, J and clone size, that table is used; D and trimming come from the DNA. Across this sample there are 200,000 or so clones, with 75% to 85% seen only once. The top ten clones comprise under 15% of the sample. The donors belonged to the validation cohort of approximately 130 subjects, which was separate from the roughly 680-subject first cohort.

CDR3 length: 17 amino acids, cysteine to phenylalanine. Here the CDR3 DNA is all that survives: 51 bases in frame from base 1. Per the germline V gene, SGHDT is the CDR1 and YYEEEE is the CDR2. V is pared back by 0 bases and J by 6 bases, with 21 bases lying between the germline termini. These data come from a study of cytomegalovirus exposure and HLA in healthy donors (dated by TCRdb to about 2017). With respect to the entire study: The roughly 650 repertoires of the first cohort and the 120 validation repertoires were produced on the same platform, according to a later analysis. The study aimed to test whether cataloging public T cell receptors could reveal signatures of past pathogen exposure. Along with the approximately 650-subject first cohort, a separate validation cohort of roughly 110 different subjects was used. The study combined high-throughput TCR immunosequencing, statistical association of individual TCRs with disease status, and machine learning to predict cytomegalovirus infection status. On the study overall, not on this receptor specifically: According to the authors, the approach could potentially be generalized to other disease states and immunological phenotypes. A few of the identified cytomegalovirus-associated TCR beta chains were confirmed in vitro to be specific for cytomegalovirus antigens. Most TCR sequences were observed very rarely across donors, whereas some public TCRs were present in many individuals. A total of 150 to 200 TCR beta chains were listed by the study as associated with cytomegalovirus. Of the cluster scores, 85% to 95% were above 0 in a later analysis, which found that TCRs clustered in the first cohort also tended to co-occur in the 110 or so validation repertoires. A later analysis had no HLA typing for the validation cohort, so co-occurrence there was scored across all 110 or so repertoires. In both the original and validation cohorts, the classifier was reported to diagnose cytomegalovirus status with high specificity and sensitivity.

This receptor was taken from a woman in her 30s in good health and CMV-seropositive. The specimen was PBMCs. Rearrangement joined TRBV5-6 to TRBJ1-1, with a weak D call of TRBD1 (5 bases match). The bases are TGTGCCAGCAGCTTGGTTGAGACAGCAACTTTATCTTCTGAAGCTTTCTTT. It encodes CASSLVETATLSSEAFF.